This T cell receptor (beta chain) originates from a study of T cells in Graves' hyperthyroidism and ophthalmopathy. Study-level information: The initial diagnosis was the point when peripheral blood was collected, ahead of any treatment.

It was RNA transcripts that yielded the amplified TCR beta CDR3 regions. RT-PCR in the first round (using the HTBI primer set) targeted the TCR CDR3. Each CDR3 protein gets one entry after TCRdb re-called the multiplex PCR reads with MiXCR. This table holds a few hundred thousand distinct CDR3 sequences, around 16% found once. Study findings and constraints: A median about 6.2 months before onset, the model predicted ophthalmopathy. Ophthalmopathy stood apart from stable hyperthyroidism in a 13 V-J model.

This clonotype was counted only a few times. Its specificity is unknown. Diagnosis relied on clinical symptoms, serum thyroxine and TRAb, thyroid ultrasound and orbital computed tomography. Sequencing was done on a sample of blood. The clonotype comes from a woman younger than 45 with Graves' hyperthyroidism.

DNA for the CDR3: TGTGCCAGCTCACGCGTGGATCAGCCCCAGCATTTT. It specifies CASSRVDQPQHF. This chain connects TRBV18 to TRBJ1-5; D is undetermined. Between the trimmed V and J ends, which lost 4 bases and 5 bases, there was a span of 6 bases. Per the germline V gene, CDR1 is KGHSH and CDR2 is LQKENI. CDR3 length: 12 amino acids.